A single sample is the source of the 15 T cell receptor beta chains below, sequenced in a study of post-analysis software for immune sequencing data. General observations from the study: Patients used about five TRBV segments, including TRBV5-6, TRBV5-1 and TRBV20-1, more often than controls.

These receptors have no identified antigens. cDNA libraries for TCR beta contained unique molecular identifiers. TCRdb re-called the PCR reads through MiXCR, storing one row per CDR3 protein. This sample yields approximately 730,000 distinct CDR3 sequences, of which 30% are seen a single time; roughly 0.54% belongs to the top ten. The source material was blood. These receptors all stem from a girl aged 5-17 years with multiple sclerosis.

This clonotype turned up a few times. The chain carries TRBV2 and TRBJ1-2, with 7 bases matching TRBD1. Germline CDR1 is SNHLY and CDR2 is FYNNEI. With 7 bases clipped from V and 3 bases from J, the junction kept 8 bases outside the gene matches. This CDR3 has 14 amino acids. In DNA form, the CDR3 reads TGTGCCAGCAAGGGAGGGGGCTCATACTATGGCTACACCTTC. It codes for CASKGGGSYYGYTF.

The V gene is TRBV20-1, the J gene TRBJ2-4, with TRBD2 identical over 9 bases. CDR1 and CDR2 (germline): DFQATT, SNEGSKA (reference sequence). This CDR3 region has 14 residues. The J segment lost 0 bases and the V segment lost 4 bases, leaving 1 base of the junction unmatched. CDR3 bases: TGCAGTGCTACGGGACTAGCAGCCAAAAACATTCAGTACTTC. This sequence encodes CSATGLAAKNIQYF.

The chain is built from TRBV6-5 and TRBJ1-1, with no clear D. The ends were cut back, 2 bases at V and 1 base at J, with 8 bases in the middle. This CDR3 is built from 14 residues. CDR1 MNHEY and CDR2 SVGAGI come from the germline V gene. CDR3 sequence reads: CASSYEGWNTEAFF. The CDR3 DNA is TGTGCCAGCAGTTACGAAGGGTGGAACACTGAAGCTTTCTTT.

This clonotype was counted a single time. V and J are TRBV20-1 and TRBJ2-1, with D uncertain. The CDR3 covers 16 residues. Germline values: CDR1 DFQATT, CDR2 SNEGSKA (reference sequence). Trimming took off 6 bases at V and 0 bases at J, with 18 bases between the two ends. CDR3 DNA: TGCAGTGCCCCATTCTTTACCGGTCGCTCCTACAATGAGCAGTTCTTC. Encoded protein: CSAPFFTGRSYNEQFF.

This clonotype was detected only a few times. The chain couples TRBV5-1 to TRBJ2-1; TRBD2 aligns across 12 bases. V shed 3 bases and J 1 base; nucleotides not matched to a gene: 11. Germline values: CDR1 SGHRS, CDR2 YFSETQ. CDR3 length: 19 residues. The CDR3 protein is CASSSMTSGRGMSYNEQFF. The CDR3 DNA reads TGCGCCAGCAGCTCCATGACTAGCGGGAGAGGGATGTCCTACAATGAGCAGTTCTTC.

This clonotype was seen a handful of times. The chain carries TRBV3-1 and TRBJ1-5, with D tentatively TRBD1 (5 bases). Germline CDR1 reads LGHDT; CDR2 reads YNNKEL (reference sequence). The CDR3 contains 16 residues. V shed 2 bases and J shed 6 bases, with 17 bases lying between them. The DNA of the CDR3 is TGTGCCAGCAGCCAAAATCCGGGGGTAATCAGTCAGCCCCAGCATTTT. It yields the protein CASSQNPGVISQPQHF.

This rearrangement joins TRBV27 to TRBJ2-3; TRBD2 aligns across 10 bases. Trimming took 0 bases from V and 2 from J; bases not matched to a gene: 8. Germline V gene data show CDR1 as MNHEY and CDR2 as SMNVEV (reference sequence). The CDR3 loop spans 18 amino acids. The CDR3 loop is CASSLSGRTSGFTDTQYF. Written as DNA, the CDR3 is TGTGCCAGCAGTTTATCGGGGCGGACTAGCGGATTCACAGATACGCAGTATTTT.

The DNA for the CDR3 is TGCGCCAGCAGTTCTCCGGGAAATCCTGGGGCCAACGTCCTGACTTTC. The encoded protein is CASSSPGNPGANVLTF. The chain recombines TRBV10-2 with TRBJ2-6; a weak D match, TRBD2 (5 bases). This CDR3 contains 16 residues. Germline V gene sequence: CDR1 WSHSY, CDR2 SAAADI. V lost 5 bases, J lost 2 bases, and 13 bases lay in between.

This clonotype was observed a few times. The chain uses TRBV20-1 and TRBJ2-1, with a weak D call TRBD2 (5 bases). Between the trimmed V and J ends, which lost 7 bases and 10 bases, there was a span of 11 bases. Germline lookup yields CDR1 DFQATT and CDR2 SNEGSKA (reference sequence). The CDR3 has 10 amino acids. The CDR3 loop reads CSVRRREQFF. The CDR3, as DNA: TGCAGTGTTCGCCGGAGGGAGCAGTTCTTC.

Turning to this clonotype: Compared with germline, one end of the junction differs, possibly owing to a read error. V is TRBV15 and J is TRBJ1-2; D gene uncertain. The CDR3 has 14 residues. The V gene's germline CDR1 is LNHNV and CDR2 YYDKDF (reference sequence). The CDR3 here is CVTSRAAAYYGYTF. CDR3 coding DNA: TGTGTCACCAGCAGAGCGGCAGCCTATTATGGCTACACCTTC.

The chain employs TRBV20-1 and TRBJ1-1; D is ambiguous. CDR1 and CDR2 from the germline V gene are DFQATT and SNEGSKA (reference sequence). CDR3 length: 11 amino acids. With 3 bases removed from V and 11 bases from J, the gap between germline ends came to 13 bases. The CDR3 protein is CSASPALGAFF. The CDR3 DNA reads as TGCAGTGCTAGCCCTGCACTGGGGGCTTTCTTT.

This clonotype was detected only a few times. The chain carries TRBV6-2 or TRBV6-3 and TRBJ2-1, with D perhaps matching TRBD2 (5 bases). Germline-derived CDR1 and CDR2 are MNHEY and SVGEGT. The CDR3 spans 15 residues. Trimming removed 2 bases from V and 5 bases from J, with 13 bases in between. CDR3 region: CASSYRPGMDNEQFF. The CDR3 bases are TGTGCCAGCAGTTACCGCCCGGGGATGGACAATGAGCAGTTCTTC.

The chain uses TRBV2 and TRBJ1-6; 8 bases are shared with TRBD1. CDR3 length equals 14 residues. The germline gives CDR1 SNHLY, CDR2 FYNNEI. The junction had 1 base not matched to a gene; V was cut back by 2 bases and J by 7 bases. This CDR3 reads CASSENRGNSPLHF. DNA for the CDR3: TGTGCCAGCAGTGAAAACAGGGGGAATTCACCCCTCCACTTT.

About this clonotype: A much larger clone differs from this one at a single base, so this may be a read error. The rearrangement links TRBV7-7 to TRBJ1-4; 8 nucleotides line up with TRBD1. Unmatched junction bases numbered 15, after V lost 5 bases and J lost 16 bases. The germline V gene encodes CDR1 SSHAT and CDR2 FNYEAQ (reference sequence). The CDR3 totals 14 residues. The CDR3 DNA reads TGTGCCAGCAGCGCTACAGGGGGAGCAGATACGCAGTTTTTT. This translates into CASSATGGADTQFF.

This clonotype appeared a few times. The rearrangement links TRBV28 to TRBJ1-2; 7 bases line up with TRBD1. Unmatched junction bases numbered 8, after V lost 6 bases and J lost 4 bases. CDR3 length: 14 residues. CDR1 and CDR2 from the germline V gene are MDHEN and SYDVKM. For the CDR3, the DNA is TGTGCCAGCAGGGGCAGGGGGGAACGCTATGGCTACACCTTC. Protein product: CASRGRGERYGYTF.